The TCR beta chain described here comes from a study of OX40 agonist ivuxolimab in advanced cancers. Across the whole study: A male proportion of under 90% was recorded, with mean age around 60 years and range 23 to 79. The eligibility criteria allowed prior anti-PD-1, anti-PD-L1 or anti-CTLA-4 therapy, and 40% had some.

The data were produced by immunoSEQ multiplex PCR, yet TCRdb's version contains in-frame clones alone and is incomplete. The data hold fewer than 100,000 clones, with approximately 88% observed a single time. Excluded were patients having autoimmune disease history or systemic immunosuppression. Germline loops: CDR1 MDHEN, CDR2 SYDVKM. The CDR3 length is 18 residues. Trimming took 2 bases from V and 1 from J; bases not matched to a gene: 14. With respect to this clone: Its antigen is undetermined.

Study-level findings and limits: More expanded clones were seen, on average, in CD8+ T cells than in CD4+.

The receptor was isolated from an adult with an advanced solid tumor such as melanoma, head and neck, liver or kidney cancer. This chain uses TRBV28 with TRBJ2-7, with 7 bases aligning to TRBD2. The sample here was CD4+ or CD8+ T cells sorted from blood, taken in a trial of the OX40 agonist ivuxolimab. CDR3 sequence: CASSLGPPSGVASYEQYF. In nucleotides, the CDR3 is TGTGCCAGCAGTTTAGGTCCGCCCAGCGGGGTGGCGTCCTACGAGCAGTACTTC.